This TCR beta chain appears in the sequencing data of a study of early T cells in non-severe SARS-CoV-2 infection. Study as a whole: Sequenced material consisted of bulk RNA (from unsorted whole blood), and chains were unpaired.

General observations from the study: Anti-spike CD8 specificities were favored by VDJdb matching, whose results missed private and CD4 specificities.

This clonotype was seen ten or more times. Its cognate antigen is unknown. The protocol attached unique molecular identifiers to individual cDNA molecules. TCRdb reprocessed the 5' RACE reads via MiXCR and lists one record per CDR3 protein. The table lists tens of thousands of distinct CDR3 sequences, 12% of them singletons. Deletions cut 1 base from V and 5 bases from J, with 9 bases between. This CDR3 is built from 13 residues. The germline CDR1 and CDR2 sequences are SGHNT and YYREEE (reference sequence). The rearrangement links TRBV5-4 to TRBJ2-5, with D tentatively TRBD1 (6 bases). The clonotype comes from an adult who was a healthcare worker with PCR-confirmed SARS-CoV-2 infection or an uninfected control (not recorded which). Sequencing was carried out using whole blood. In DNA form, the CDR3 reads TGTGCCAGCAGCTTGAGGCAGGGGGAGACCCAGTACTTC. Translation gives CASSLRQGETQYF.